Listed below are T cell receptor beta chains from one sample, sequenced in a study of glioma-infiltrating T cells after dendritic cell vaccination. Profiled with immunoSEQ multiplex PCR; TCRdb holds only in-frame clones, not every one. The sample consists of 100,000 to 120,000 clones, 90% of them appearing once. The material was blood, obtained after dendritic cell vaccination. The receptor set was obtained from a human donor with glioblastoma. The CDR3 runs from the conserved cysteine through the conserved F or W. Fields, in order: V gene, D gene, J gene, clone size, CDR3 protein, CDR3 DNA. A D gene is named only where the DNA matches it firmly. Where a row states a size, it is once, few, many or the class of an expanded clone; other rows omit it.

TRBV7-9,TRBD2,TRBJ2-5,.,CASSGEGQTETQYF,TGTGCCAGCAGCGGGGAGGGTCAGACAGAGACCCAGTACTTC
TRBV6-1,.,TRBJ1-5,.,CASSDRTGVGQPQHF,TGTGCCAGCAGTGACAGGACGGGAGTGGGTCAGCCCCAGCATTTT
TRBV5-6,TRBD2,TRBJ2-5,once,CASSSGLATETQYF,TGTGCCAGCAGTTCGGGACTAGCTACGGAGACCCAGTACTTC
TRBV19,.,TRBJ2-1,.,CASRAGWDNEQFF,TGTGCCAGTCGGGCGGGGTGGGACAATGAGCAGTTCTTC
TRBV5-4,TRBD1,TRBJ1-1,.,CASSSSWDSNTEAFF,TGTGCCAGCAGCTCCAGCTGGGACAGTAACACTGAAGCTTTCTTT
TRBV6-4,.,TRBJ1-2,.,CASSDLLWQDYGYTF,TGTGCCAGCAGTGACCTACTTTGGCAGGACTATGGCTACACCTTC
TRBV9,.,TRBJ1-2,once,CASSVNGRGNYGYTF,TGTGCCAGCAGCGTAAATGGAAGGGGCAACTATGGCTACACCTTC
TRBV19,.,TRBJ2-1,.,CASSISPGTYNEQFF,TGTGCCAGTAGTATCTCTCCGGGAACTTACAATGAGCAGTTCTTC
TRBV5-1,TRBD1,TRBJ2-7,.,CASSSGQGAYEQYF,TGCGCCAGCAGCTCCGGACAGGGGGCTTACGAGCAGTACTTC
TRBV4-1,TRBD2,TRBJ2-1,once,CASSQDNAGGLGGEQFF,TGCGCCAGCAGCCAAGATAACGCGGGAGGGCTCGGGGGTGAGCAGTTCTTC
TRBV10-3,.,TRBJ1-5,.,CAISESANPSNQPQHF,TGTGCCATCAGTGAGTCTGCGAATCCCAGCAATCAGCCCCAGCATTTT
TRBV9,TRBD2,TRBJ2-2,.,CASSFTSGGPGTGELFF,TGTGCCAGCAGCTTCACTAGCGGGGGTCCTGGGACCGGGGAGCTGTTTTTT
TRBV5-4,TRBD1,TRBJ2-7,.,CASSSRQGARYEQYF,TGTGCCAGCAGCTCAAGACAGGGGGCGCGGTACGAGCAGTACTTC
TRBV9,.,TRBJ2-5,.,CASSVGLGQETQYF,TGTGCCAGCAGCGTAGGCCTAGGCCAAGAGACCCAGTACTTC
TRBV11-2,TRBD1,TRBJ2-7,.,CASSTGTGGYEQYF,TGTGCCAGCAGCACCGGGACAGGGGGCTACGAGCAGTACTTC
TRBV11-3,TRBD2,TRBJ2-1,.,CASSVFGTSANEQFF,TGTGCCAGCAGCGTCTTTGGGACTAGCGCCAATGAGCAGTTCTTC
TRBV30,.,TRBJ1-2,.,CACWGPDSGNHYTF,TGTGCCTGCTGGGGACCGGACAGCGGCAACCACTACACCTTC
TRBV30,TRBD1,TRBJ1-5,.,CAWNTQGGQPQHF,TGTGCCTGGAATACTCAGGGGGGTCAGCCCCAGCATTTT
TRBV19,TRBD2,TRBJ2-3,.,CASRMAGTSGGRTDTQYF,TGTGCCAGTAGGATGGCGGGGACTAGCGGGGGAAGGACAGATACGCAGTATTTT
TRBV19,.,TRBJ2-1,few,CASRGLPLGESSYNEQFF,TGTGCCAGTAGAGGCTTACCCCTCGGAGAGAGCTCCTACAATGAGCAGTTCTTC
TRBV30,.,TRBJ2-1,.,CAWTPPLAINEQFF,TGTGCCTGGACCCCCCCGCTAGCGATCAATGAGCAGTTCTTC
TRBV7-6,TRBD1,TRBJ2-2,.,CASSFTGGSDTGELFF,TGTGCCAGCAGCTTCACAGGGGGCTCGGACACCGGGGAGCTGTTTTTT
TRBV5-1,TRBD2,TRBJ2-1,.,CASRYRGDDNEQFF,TGCGCCAGCAGGTATCGGGGGGATGACAATGAGCAGTTCTTC
TRBV29-1,.,TRBJ1-3,.,CSVDSGNTIYF,TGCAGCGTTGATTCAGGAAACACCATATATTTT
TRBV10-2,.,TRBJ2-5,.,CASSVFKETQYF,TGCGCCAGCAGTGTTTTTAAAGAGACCCAGTACTTC
TRBV9,TRBD1,TRBJ1-2,.,CASSASGGYGYTF,TGTGCCAGCAGCGCCTCAGGGGGCTATGGCTACACCTTC
TRBV6-4,.,TRBJ1-1,once,CASSEFVDSEAFF,TGTGCCAGCAGTGAGTTCGTTGACAGTGAAGCTTTCTTT
TRBV10-3,.,TRBJ2-1,.,CATTDTNSGKLFF,TGTGCCACCACTGACACAAACAGTGGAAAACTTTTCTTC
TRBV2,TRBD1,TRBJ2-7,.,CASSDDRGSYEQYF,TGTGCCAGCAGTGATGACAGGGGCTCCTACGAGCAGTACTTC
TRBV4-2,.,TRBJ1-4,.,CASSQAPRAANEKLFF,TGTGCCAGCAGCCAAGCCCCCAGGGCGGCTAATGAAAAACTGTTTTTT
TRBV18,TRBD1,TRBJ1-3,once,CASSPPGQGIAGNTIYF,TGTGCCAGCTCACCACCGGGACAGGGGATAGCTGGAAACACCATATATTTT
TRBV27,TRBD1,TRBJ2-7,.,CASSSGGGTGTDEQYF,TGTGCCAGCAGTTCGGGCGGCGGGACAGGGACTGACGAGCAGTACTTC
TRBV6-5,.,TRBJ2-3,.,CASKGSAQWDTQYF,TGTGCCAGCAAGGGTAGCGCACAGTGGGATACGCAGTATTTT
TRBV5-5,TRBD1,TRBJ2-7,.,CASSFADRSSYEQYF,TGTGCCAGCAGTTTTGCGGACAGGAGCTCCTACGAGCAGTACTTC
TRBV19,.,TRBJ2-7,.,CASSPGAGSYEQYF,TGTGCCAGTTCCCCTGGGGCGGGATCATACGAGCAGTACTTC
TRBV4-1,TRBD1,TRBJ1-1,.,CASSQDAGQPMNTEAFF,TGCGCCAGCAGCCAAGATGCGGGACAGCCAATGAACACTGAAGCTTTCTTT
TRBV4-2,.,TRBJ2-7,.,CASSQDPAGGRSYEQYF,TGTGCCAGCAGCCAAGATCCGGCTGGGGGCAGGTCCTACGAGCAGTACTTC
TRBV5-1,TRBD1,TRBJ2-1,.,CASTLTLGQGGEQFF,TGCGCCAGCACCTTGACACTTGGACAGGGGGGTGAGCAGTTCTTC
TRBV11-2,.,TRBJ2-7,.,CASSPSYEQYF,TGTGCCAGCAGCCCTTCCTACGAGCAGTACTTC